These T cell receptor beta chains were read from a single sample in a study of blood T cell repertoires in COVID-19. Here immunoSEQ multiplex PCR was the method, and the copy in TCRdb shows in-frame clones only, minus some. The table shows 450,000 to 500,000 clones, with roughly 87% occurring only once. Specimen: PBMCs or T cells enriched from blood (not recorded which). The receptors stem from a woman aged 18-29 years who had recovered from COVID-19. The CDR3 runs from the conserved cysteine through the conserved F or W. A D gene is named only where the DNA matches it firmly. Not all rows give a size; the values are once, few, many and, for expanded clones, a class.

j_call v_call d_call clone_size cdr3_aa cdr3_nt
TRBJ1-2 TRBV12-5 - few CASASEHMAYGYTF TGTGCTAGTGCCTCCGAACATATGGCCTATGGCTACACCTTC
TRBJ1-5 TRBV2 TRBD1 - CASSWTGDNQPQHF TGTGCCAGCAGTTGGACAGGGGACAATCAGCCCCAGCATTTT
TRBJ2-1 TRBV5-6 - - CASSLGRSYNEQFF TGTGCCAGCAGCTTGGGGCGGTCCTACAATGAGCAGTTCTTC
TRBJ1-5 TRBV3-1/TRBV3-2 - - CASSPGRMEAQPQHF TGTGCCAGCAGCCCCGGGAGAATGGAAGCTCAGCCCCAGCATTTT
TRBJ1-1 TRBV28 - - CASSLLSGEGDTEAFF TGTGCCAGCAGTTTATTATCGGGGGAGGGTGACACTGAAGCTTTCTTT
TRBJ2-7 TRBV27 TRBD2 - CASRPILAGGFYEQYF TGTGCCAGCAGACCCATCTTAGCGGGGGGGTTCTACGAGCAGTACTTC
TRBJ1-1 TRBV6-1 TRBD1 once CASSEFRDRAFF TGTGCCAGCAGTGAATTCAGGGACAGGGCTTTCTTT
TRBJ1-6 TRBV5-1 TRBD1 - CASSLGQVASSYNSPLHF TGCGCCAGCAGCCTCGGACAGGTCGCCAGCTCCTATAATTCACCCCTCCACTTT
TRBJ2-3 TRBV18 - - CASSPPARGDTQYF TGTGCCAGCTCACCACCAGCCAGGGGAGATACGCAGTATTTT
TRBJ1-6 TRBV5-8 - - CASSGVEGGDSPLHF TGTGCCAGCAGCGGCGTGGAGGGTGGAGACTCACCCCTCCACTTT
TRBJ1-3 TRBV18 TRBD1 few CASRRDSSGNTIYF TGTGCCAGCCGCCGGGACAGCTCTGGAAACACCATATATTTT
TRBJ1-5 TRBV28 TRBD1 - CASSFQGGQPQHF TGTGCCAGCAGTTTCCAGGGGGGCCAGCCCCAGCATTTT
TRBJ2-3 TRBV18 TRBD1 - CASSQTGADTQYF TGTGCCAGCTCTCAAACAGGGGCAGATACGCAGTATTTT
TRBJ2-7 TRBV7-2 TRBD1 - CASSPRQGGEQYF TGTGCCAGCAGCCCGCGACAGGGTGGAGAGCAGTACTTC
TRBJ2-3 TRBV7-3 TRBD1 - CASSSTGVSTDTQYF TGTGCCAGCAGCTCGACAGGGGTTAGCACAGATACGCAGTATTTT
TRBJ1-5 TRBV12-5 TRBD1 - CASGFAHTLTGGSSNQPQHF TGTGCTAGTGGCTTTGCCCACACACTGACAGGGGGTTCGAGCAATCAGCCCCAGCATTTT
TRBJ1-1 TRBV19 - - CASSIGAGINTEAFF TGTGCCAGTAGTATAGGTGCAGGGATTAACACTGAAGCTTTCTTT
TRBJ1-6 TRBV5-1 TRBD1 once CASSLGPSGQGAGSPLHF TGCGCCAGCAGCTTGGGGCCTTCGGGACAGGGGGCGGGATCACCCCTCCACTTT
TRBJ1-3 TRBV5-1 - - CASSLDWGRVNTIYF TGCGCCAGCAGCTTGGATTGGGGCAGGGTAAACACCATATATTTT
TRBJ1-2 TRBV18 - - CASSPRTGPGDGYTF TGTGCCAGCTCACCACGGACTGGGCCGGGTGATGGCTACACCTTC
TRBJ1-1 TRBV9 TRBD1 once CASSGDSLNTEAFF TGTGCCAGCAGCGGGGACAGCTTGAACACTGAAGCTTTCTTT
TRBJ2-3 TRBV10-3 - - CAISVPSTDTQYF TGTGCCATCAGTGTTCCGAGCACAGATACGCAGTATTTT
TRBJ1-2 TRBV5-1 - once CASSLASSYGYTF TGCGCCAGCAGCTTGGCTTCGAGCTATGGCTACACCTTC
TRBJ2-7 TRBV10-3 TRBD1 - CAISQPGQGYEQYF TGTGCCATCAGTCAGCCGGGACAGGGCTACGAGCAGTACTTC
TRBJ1-1 TRBV5-1 TRBD1 - CASSLDRGRSEAFF TGCGCCAGCAGCTTGGACAGGGGTAGGTCTGAAGCTTTCTTT
TRBJ1-1 TRBV3-1/TRBV3-2 - - CASRTGQNTEAFF TGTGCCAGCAGGACAGGACAGAACACTGAAGCTTTCTTT
TRBJ2-1 TRBV6-2/TRBV6-3 TRBD2 once CASSSSIGGAKNEQFF TGTGCCAGCAGTTCGTCAATCGGGGGGGCCAAGAATGAGCAGTTCTTC
TRBJ1-6 TRBV27 - - CASSYGGNSPLHF TGTGCCAGCAGCTATGGGGGGAATTCACCCCTCCACTTT